A single sample gave rise to the 6 T cell receptor beta chains below, sequenced in a study of regulatory T cells in long-lasting Graves disease. With iRepertoire HTBI primers and Arm-PCR of CDR3 regions, TCR beta libraries were built. TCRdb used MiXCR to reprocess the multiplex PCR reads, holding one entry per CDR3 protein. This table has approximately 400,000 distinct CDR3 sequences, around 20% appearing once. The time point was: persistent/refractory GD, antithyroid drugs over 5 years with positive TRAb. Construction of the TCR library relied on RNA isolated from PBMCs. Sequenced here: peripheral blood mononuclear cells (PBMCs), sampled when the disease was refractory, from a patient treated with antithyroid drugs. The receptors here all came from a female donor with Graves disease.

The sample holds many counts of this clonotype. V usage is TRBV10-1 and J usage is TRBJ2-4, with 9 bases aligning to TRBD1. Germline V gives CDR1 WNHNN, CDR2 SYGVQD (reference sequence). The junction had 6 bases not matched to a gene; V was cut back by 6 bases and J by 9 bases. CDR3 length equals 13 residues. The CDR3: CASSETGGSIQYF. In nucleotides, the CDR3 is TGCGCCAGCAGCGAGACAGGGGGGTCCATTCAGTACTTC.

The sample holds many counts of this clonotype. The V call is TRBV20-1, the J call TRBJ1-1, with D maybe TRBD1 (5 bases). The CDR3 runs to 12 residues. V lost 6 bases to trimming and J lost 1 base, with 9 bases between them. From germline, CDR1 is DFQATT and CDR2 SNEGSKA (reference sequence). The CDR3 spells CSAPQGNTEAFF. As DNA, the CDR3 is TGCAGTGCCCCCCAGGGGAACACTGAAGCTTTCTTT.

The chain recombines TRBV19 with TRBJ2-7; 8 nucleotides align to TRBD1. V was clipped by 2 bases and J by 6 bases; unmatched bases: 6. CDR1 and CDR2 (germline): LNHDA, SQIVND (reference sequence). This CDR3 has 14 residues. CDR3 DNA sequence: TGTGCCAGTAGTATATTGGCAGGGGGCGGCGAGCAGTACTTC. It codes for CASSILAGGGEQYF.

This sequence joins TRBV29-1 and TRBJ2-2; 11 nucleotides line up with TRBD2. The CDR3 covers 15 residues. The junction had 4 bases not matched to a gene; V was cut back by 7 bases and J by 0 bases. In germline, CDR1 is SQVTM, CDR2 ANQGSEA. The CDR3 loop reads CSAAGLAANTGELFF. DNA of the CDR3: TGCAGCGCCGCGGGACTAGCGGCGAACACCGGGGAGCTGTTTTTT.

This clonotype was counted only a few times. The chain is built from TRBV29-1 and TRBJ1-1; D is ambiguous. This CDR3 has 13 residues. Germline V gene data show CDR1 as SQVTM and CDR2 as ANQGSEA. The V end lost 1 base, the J end lost 4 bases, and 10 bases lay between the germline ends. The DNA for the CDR3 is TGCAGCGTTGAAGCGGTGATGGGCACTGAAGCTTTCTTT. This sequence encodes CSVEAVMGTEAFF.

This clonotype was detected many times. The chain is built from TRBV20-1 and TRBJ1-4; 9 positions match TRBD1. The CDR3 extends over 12 amino acids. The germline gives CDR1 DFQATT, CDR2 SNEGSKA (reference sequence). CDR3 residues: CSGTGPNEKLFF. The CDR3 bases are TGCAGCGGGACAGGGCCTAATGAAAAACTGTTTTTT.